The 6 T cell receptor beta chains below were found in one sample sequenced in a study of cytotoxic CD8 clonotypes in ibrutinib-treated CLL. Clones were read by immunoSEQ multiplex PCR, and TCRdb kept only the in-frame ones, dropping some. Of tens of thousands of clones listed, around 60% are singletons. This sample comprised PBMCs, obtained after 24 months of ibrutinib treatment. All receptors come from a human donor with chronic lymphocytic leukemia.

The chain links TRBV13 to TRBJ1-2; 8 bases are shared with TRBD1. V dropped 5 bases and J dropped 6; count of bases not matched to a gene: 8. CDR3 length: 14 amino acids. Germline V gives CDR1 PRHDT, CDR2 FYEKMQ (reference sequence). CDR3 residues: CASSTGQGEHGYTF. The CDR3 region has the DNA TGTGCCAGCAGCACAGGACAGGGAGAACATGGCTACACCTTC.

Only a few counts were recorded for this clone. The J gene is TRBJ1-6, the V gene TRBV2; the match to TRBD1 covers 8 bases. This CDR3 is built from 14 residues. V shed 6 bases, J shed 9 bases, and the junction held 7 bases outside the gene matches. Germline V gene data show CDR1 as SNHLY and CDR2 as FYNNEI. The CDR3 DNA follows: TGTGCCAGCAGCTTTGGCCAGGGGGCTTCACCCCTCCACTTT. It specifies CASSFGQGASPLHF.

For this clone: This may be a read error, as it is one base from a much larger clone. The rearrangement uses TRBV5-4 and TRBJ1-1; no firm D call. V was clipped by 5 bases and J by 3 bases, with 5 bases between them. CDR1 is SGHNT and CDR2 is YYREEE in the germline V gene (reference sequence). This CDR3 region has 11 residues. CDR3 bases: TGTGCCAGCAGTTACCACACTGAAGCTTTCTTT. It codes for CASSYHTEAFF.

This clone was seen once. J is TRBJ2-7 and V is TRBV11-2, with D perhaps TRBD2 (5 bases). Germline V lookup: CDR1 SGHAT, CDR2 FQNNGV. The CDR3 has 14 residues. The V gene lost 1 base and the J gene lost 2 bases, with 9 bases spanning the gap. In DNA, the CDR3 is TGTGCCAGCAGCTTAGGGCGGGTGGCCTACGAGCAGTACGTC. Residues: CASSLGRVAYEQYV.

The J gene is TRBJ2-7, the V gene TRBV2; D might be TRBD2 (5 bases). Trimming took off 6 bases at V and 6 bases at J, with 12 bases between the two ends. The CDR3 is made up of 12 amino acids. The V gene's germline CDR1 is SNHLY and CDR2 FYNNEI. The CDR3 here is CASRRTEGEQYF. In nucleotides, the CDR3 is TGTGCCAGCAGGAGGACCGAGGGCGAGCAGTACTTC.

This clone was counted at least ten times. This chain joins TRBV19 and TRBJ1-4; the D gene is possibly TRBD1 (5 bases). The germline V gene encodes CDR1 LNHDA and CDR2 SQIVND (reference sequence). This CDR3 contains 15 residues. The V end was cut by 8 bases, the J end by 1 base, with 14 bases between. The CDR3 loop is CASLKTQGTNEKLFF. CDR3 DNA: TGTGCCAGTCTCAAGACCCAGGGAACTAATGAAAAACTGTTTTTT.